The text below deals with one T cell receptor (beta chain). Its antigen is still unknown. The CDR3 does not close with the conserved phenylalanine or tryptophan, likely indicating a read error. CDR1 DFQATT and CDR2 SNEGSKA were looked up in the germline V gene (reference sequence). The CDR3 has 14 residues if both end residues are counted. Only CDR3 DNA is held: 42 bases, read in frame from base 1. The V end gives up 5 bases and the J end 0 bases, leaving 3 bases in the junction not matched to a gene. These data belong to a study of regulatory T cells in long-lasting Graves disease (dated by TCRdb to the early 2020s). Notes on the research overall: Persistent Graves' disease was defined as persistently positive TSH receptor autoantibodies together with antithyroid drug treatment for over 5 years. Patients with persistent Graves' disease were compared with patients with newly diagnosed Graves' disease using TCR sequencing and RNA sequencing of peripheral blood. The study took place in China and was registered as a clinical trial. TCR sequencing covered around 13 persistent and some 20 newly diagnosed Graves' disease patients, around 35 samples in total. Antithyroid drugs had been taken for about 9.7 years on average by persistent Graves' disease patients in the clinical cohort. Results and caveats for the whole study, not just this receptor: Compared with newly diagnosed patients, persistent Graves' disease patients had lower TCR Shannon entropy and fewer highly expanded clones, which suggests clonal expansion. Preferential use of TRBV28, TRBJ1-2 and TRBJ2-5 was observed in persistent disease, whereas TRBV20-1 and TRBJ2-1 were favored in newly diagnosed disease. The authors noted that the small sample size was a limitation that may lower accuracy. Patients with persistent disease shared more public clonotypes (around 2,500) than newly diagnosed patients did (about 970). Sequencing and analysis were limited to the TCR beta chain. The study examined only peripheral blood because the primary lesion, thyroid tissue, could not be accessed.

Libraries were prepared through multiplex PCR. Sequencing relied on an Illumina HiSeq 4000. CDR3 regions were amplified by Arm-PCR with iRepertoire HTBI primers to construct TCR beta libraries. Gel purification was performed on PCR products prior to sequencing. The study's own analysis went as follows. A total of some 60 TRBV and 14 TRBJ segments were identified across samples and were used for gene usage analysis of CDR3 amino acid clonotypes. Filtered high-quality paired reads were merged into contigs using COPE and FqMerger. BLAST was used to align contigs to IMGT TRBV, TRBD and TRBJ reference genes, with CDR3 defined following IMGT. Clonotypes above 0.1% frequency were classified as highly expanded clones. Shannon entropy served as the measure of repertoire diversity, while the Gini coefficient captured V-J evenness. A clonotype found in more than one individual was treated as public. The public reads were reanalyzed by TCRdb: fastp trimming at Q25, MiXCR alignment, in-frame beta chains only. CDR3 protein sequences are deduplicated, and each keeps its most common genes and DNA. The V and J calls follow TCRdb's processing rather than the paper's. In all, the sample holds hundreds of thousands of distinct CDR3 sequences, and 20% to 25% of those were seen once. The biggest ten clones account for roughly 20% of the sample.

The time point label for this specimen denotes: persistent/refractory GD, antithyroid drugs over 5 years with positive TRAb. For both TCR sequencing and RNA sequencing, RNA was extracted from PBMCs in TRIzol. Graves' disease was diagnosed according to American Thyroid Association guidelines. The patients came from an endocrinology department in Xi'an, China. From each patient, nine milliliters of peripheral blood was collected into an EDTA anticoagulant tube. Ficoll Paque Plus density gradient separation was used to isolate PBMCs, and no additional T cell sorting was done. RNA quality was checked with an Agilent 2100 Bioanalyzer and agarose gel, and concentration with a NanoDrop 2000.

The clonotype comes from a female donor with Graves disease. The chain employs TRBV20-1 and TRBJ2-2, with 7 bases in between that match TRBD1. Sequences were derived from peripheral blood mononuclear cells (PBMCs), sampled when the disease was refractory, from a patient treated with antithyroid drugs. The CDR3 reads CSAPGQPNTGELFL. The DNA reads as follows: TGCAGTGCTCCGGGACAGCCGAACACCGGGGAGCTGTTTCTT.